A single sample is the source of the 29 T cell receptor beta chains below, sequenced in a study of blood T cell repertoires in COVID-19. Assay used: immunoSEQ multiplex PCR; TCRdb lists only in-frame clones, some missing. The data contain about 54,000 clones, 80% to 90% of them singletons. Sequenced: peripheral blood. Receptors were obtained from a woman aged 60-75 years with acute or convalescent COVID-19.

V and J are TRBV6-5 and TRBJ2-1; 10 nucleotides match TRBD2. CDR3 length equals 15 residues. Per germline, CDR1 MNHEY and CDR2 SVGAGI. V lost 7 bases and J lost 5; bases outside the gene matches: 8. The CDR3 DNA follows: TGTGCCAGCACCCCCCCGCTAGCGGGGGACAATGAGCAGTTCTTC. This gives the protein CASTPPLAGDNEQFF.

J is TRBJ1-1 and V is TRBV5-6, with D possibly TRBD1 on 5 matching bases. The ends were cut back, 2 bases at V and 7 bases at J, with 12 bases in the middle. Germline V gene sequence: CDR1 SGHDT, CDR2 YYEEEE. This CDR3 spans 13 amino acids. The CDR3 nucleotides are TGTGCCAGCAGCTTAGTGGGGACTGGTGAAGCTTTCTTT. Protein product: CASSLVGTGEAFF.

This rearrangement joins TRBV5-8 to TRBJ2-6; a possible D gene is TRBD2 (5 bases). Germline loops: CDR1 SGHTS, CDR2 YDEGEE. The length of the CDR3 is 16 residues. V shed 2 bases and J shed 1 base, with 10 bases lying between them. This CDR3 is CASSLGRTSGANVLTF. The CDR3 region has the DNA TGTGCCAGCAGCTTAGGACGGACTTCTGGGGCCAACGTCCTGACTTTC.

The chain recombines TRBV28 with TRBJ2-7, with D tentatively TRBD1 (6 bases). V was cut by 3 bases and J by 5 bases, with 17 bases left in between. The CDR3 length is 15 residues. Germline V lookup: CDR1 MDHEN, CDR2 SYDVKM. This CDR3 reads CASSLGAMIIHEQYF. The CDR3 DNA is TGTGCCAGCAGTTTGGGGGCAATGATTATCCACGAGCAGTACTTC. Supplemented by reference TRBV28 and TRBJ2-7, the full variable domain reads DVKVTQSSRYLVKRTGEKVFLECVQDMDHENMFWYRQDPGLGLRLIYFSYDVKMKEKGDIPEGYSVSREKKERFSLILESASTNQTSMYLCASSLGAMIIHEQYFGPGTRLTVT.

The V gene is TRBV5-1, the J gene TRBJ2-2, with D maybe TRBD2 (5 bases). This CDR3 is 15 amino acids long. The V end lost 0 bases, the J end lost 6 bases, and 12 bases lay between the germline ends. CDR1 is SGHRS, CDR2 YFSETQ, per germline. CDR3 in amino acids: CASSLVSGVAGELFF. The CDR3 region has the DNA TGCGCCAGCAGCTTGGTGAGCGGCGTGGCCGGGGAGCTGTTTTTT.

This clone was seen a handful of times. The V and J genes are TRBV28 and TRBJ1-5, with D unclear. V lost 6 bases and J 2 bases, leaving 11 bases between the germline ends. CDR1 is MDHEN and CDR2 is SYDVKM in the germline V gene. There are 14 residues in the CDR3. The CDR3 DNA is TGTGCCAGCAGACCCGGCGGCCGCAATCAGCCCCAGCATTTT. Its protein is CASRPGGRNQPQHF.

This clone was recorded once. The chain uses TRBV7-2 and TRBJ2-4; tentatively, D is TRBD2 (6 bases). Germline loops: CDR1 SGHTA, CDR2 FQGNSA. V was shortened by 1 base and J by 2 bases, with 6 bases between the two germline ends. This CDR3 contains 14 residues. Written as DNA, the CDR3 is TGTGCCAGCAGCTTAGGCGGGACCAAAAACATTCAGTACTTC. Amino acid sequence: CASSLGGTKNIQYF.

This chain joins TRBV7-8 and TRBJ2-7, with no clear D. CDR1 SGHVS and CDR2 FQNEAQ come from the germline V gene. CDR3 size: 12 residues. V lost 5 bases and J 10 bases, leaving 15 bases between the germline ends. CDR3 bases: TGTGCCAGCAGCCCTAGTGCCCCATCCCAGTACTTC. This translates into CASSPSAPSQYF.

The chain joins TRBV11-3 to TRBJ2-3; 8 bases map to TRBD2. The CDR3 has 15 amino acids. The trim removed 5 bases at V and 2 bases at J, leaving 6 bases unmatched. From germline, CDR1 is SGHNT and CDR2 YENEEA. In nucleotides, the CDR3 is TGTGCCAGCAGCCGCGATAGCGGGGCCACAGATACGCAGTATTTT. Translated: CASSRDSGATDTQYF.

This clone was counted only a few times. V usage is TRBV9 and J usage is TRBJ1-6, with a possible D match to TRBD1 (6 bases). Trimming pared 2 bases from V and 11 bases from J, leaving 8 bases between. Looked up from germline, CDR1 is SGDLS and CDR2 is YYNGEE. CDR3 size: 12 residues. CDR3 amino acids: CASSVDSPPLHF. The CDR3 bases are TGTGCCAGCAGCGTGGACAGCCCACCCCTCCACTTT.

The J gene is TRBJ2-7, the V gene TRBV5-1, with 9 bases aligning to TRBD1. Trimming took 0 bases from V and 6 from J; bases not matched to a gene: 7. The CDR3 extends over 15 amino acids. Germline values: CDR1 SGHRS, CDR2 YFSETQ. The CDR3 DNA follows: TGCGCCAGCAGCTTGGGTACGGGACAGGGCGCCGAGCAGTACTTC. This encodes CASSLGTGQGAEQYF.

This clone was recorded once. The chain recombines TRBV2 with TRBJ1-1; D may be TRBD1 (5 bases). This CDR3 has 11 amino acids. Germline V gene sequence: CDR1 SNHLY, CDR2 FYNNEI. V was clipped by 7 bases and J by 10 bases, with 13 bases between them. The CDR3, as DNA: TGTGCCAGCACCGTGGGACTCGGAGCTTTCTTT. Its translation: CASTVGLGAFF.

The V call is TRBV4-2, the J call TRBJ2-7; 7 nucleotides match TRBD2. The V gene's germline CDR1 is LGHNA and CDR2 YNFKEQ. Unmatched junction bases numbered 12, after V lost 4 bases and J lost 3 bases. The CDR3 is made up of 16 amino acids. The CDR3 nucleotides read TGTGCCAGCAGCCTGTCTTTTCGGGGGGTAGGCTACGAGCAGTACTTC. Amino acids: CASSLSFRGVGYEQYF.

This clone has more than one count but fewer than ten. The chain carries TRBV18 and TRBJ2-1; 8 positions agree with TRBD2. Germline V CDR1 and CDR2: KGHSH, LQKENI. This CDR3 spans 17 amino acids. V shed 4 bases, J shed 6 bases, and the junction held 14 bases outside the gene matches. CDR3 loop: CASSLLLLAEKGNEQFF. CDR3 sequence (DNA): TGTGCCAGCTCACTCCTCCTACTAGCGGAGAAGGGCAATGAGCAGTTCTTC.

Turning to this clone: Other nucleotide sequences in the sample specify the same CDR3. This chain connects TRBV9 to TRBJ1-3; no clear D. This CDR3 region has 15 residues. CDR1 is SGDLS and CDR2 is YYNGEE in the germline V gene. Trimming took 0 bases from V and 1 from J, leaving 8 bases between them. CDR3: CASSVATGSGNTIYF. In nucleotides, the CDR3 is TGTGCCAGCAGCGTAGCCACCGGGTCTGGAAACACCATATATTTT.

The CDR3 DNA is TGTGCCAGCAGTCCCCGACAGGGAAGATTAGAGGCTTTCTTT. Translation gives CASSPRQGRLEAFF. This rearrangement joins TRBV27 to TRBJ1-1, with 7 bases lining up with TRBD1. The length of the CDR3 is 14 residues. Germline CDR1 MNHEY, CDR2 SMNVEV (reference sequence). Trimming took 5 bases from V and 11 from J; bases not matched to a gene: 14.

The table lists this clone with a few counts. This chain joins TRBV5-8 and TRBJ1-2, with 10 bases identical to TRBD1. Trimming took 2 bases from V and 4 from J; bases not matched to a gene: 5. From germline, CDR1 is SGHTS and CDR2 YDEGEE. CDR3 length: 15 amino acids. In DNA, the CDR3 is TGTGCCAGCAGCTTTCGACAGGGGGCGAGCTATGGCTACACCTTC. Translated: CASSFRQGASYGYTF.

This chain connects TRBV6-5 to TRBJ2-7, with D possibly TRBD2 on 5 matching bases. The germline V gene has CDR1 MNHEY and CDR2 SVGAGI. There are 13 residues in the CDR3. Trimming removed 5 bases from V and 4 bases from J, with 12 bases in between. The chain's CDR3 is CASSKYRDYEQYF. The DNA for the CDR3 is TGTGCCAGCAGTAAATATCGGGATTACGAGCAGTACTTC.

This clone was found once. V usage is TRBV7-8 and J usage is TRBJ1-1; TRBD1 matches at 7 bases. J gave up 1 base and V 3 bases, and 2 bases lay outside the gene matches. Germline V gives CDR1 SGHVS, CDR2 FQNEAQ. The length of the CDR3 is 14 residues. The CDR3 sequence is CASSFTGENTEAFF. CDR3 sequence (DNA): TGTGCCAGCAGCTTTACAGGGGAGAACACTGAAGCTTTCTTT. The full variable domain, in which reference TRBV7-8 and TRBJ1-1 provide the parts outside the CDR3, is GAGVSQSPRYKVAKRGQDVALRCDPISGHVSLFWYQQALGQGPEFLTYFQNEAQLDKSGLPSDRFFAERPEGSVSTLKIQRTQQEDSAVYLCASSFTGENTEAFFGQGTRLTVV.

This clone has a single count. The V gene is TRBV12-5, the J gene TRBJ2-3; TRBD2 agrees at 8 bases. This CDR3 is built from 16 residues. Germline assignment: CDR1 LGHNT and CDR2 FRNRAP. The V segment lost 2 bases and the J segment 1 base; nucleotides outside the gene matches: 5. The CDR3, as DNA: TGTGCTAGTGGTTTGACGCTAGCGGGCCGCACAGATACGCAGTATTTT. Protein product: CASGLTLAGRTDTQYF.

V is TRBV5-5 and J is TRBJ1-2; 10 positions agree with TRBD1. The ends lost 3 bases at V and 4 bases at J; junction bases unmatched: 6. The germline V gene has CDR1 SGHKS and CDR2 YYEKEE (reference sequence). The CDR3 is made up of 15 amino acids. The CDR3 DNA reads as TGTGCCAGCAGCTCCGGACAGGGGGTTACCTATGGCTACACCTTC. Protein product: CASSSGQGVTYGYTF.

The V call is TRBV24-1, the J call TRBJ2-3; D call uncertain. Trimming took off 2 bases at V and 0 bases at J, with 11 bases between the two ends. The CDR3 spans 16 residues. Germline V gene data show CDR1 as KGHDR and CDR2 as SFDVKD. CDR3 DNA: TGTGCCACCAGTGATTCGGCGGATACTAGCACAGATACGCAGTATTTT. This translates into CATSDSADTSTDTQYF.

CDR3 nucleotides: TGTGCCAGCAGCTTGGAGGGAGGGGGACAAGCTTTCTTT. This translates into CASSLEGGGQAFF. The genes are TRBV5-6 and TRBJ1-1; D possibly corresponds to TRBD1 (6 bases). Trimming cost V 0 bases and J 9 bases, with 12 bases left between them. CDR1 is SGHDT, CDR2 YYEEEE, per germline. The CDR3 totals 13 residues.

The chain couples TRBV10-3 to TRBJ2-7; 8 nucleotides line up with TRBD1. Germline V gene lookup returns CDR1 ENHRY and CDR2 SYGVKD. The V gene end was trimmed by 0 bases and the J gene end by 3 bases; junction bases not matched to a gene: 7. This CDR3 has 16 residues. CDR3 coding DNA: TGTGCCATCAGTGAGTCGAAAGACAGGGGATTCTACGAGCAGTACTTC. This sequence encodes CAISESKDRGFYEQYF.

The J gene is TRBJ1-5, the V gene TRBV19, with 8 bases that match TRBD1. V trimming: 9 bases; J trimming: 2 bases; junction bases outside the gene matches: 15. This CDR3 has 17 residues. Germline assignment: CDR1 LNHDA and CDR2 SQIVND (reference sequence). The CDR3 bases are TGTGCCAGCCTCCGGGACAGGACACTTGAGGGCAATCAGCCCCAGCATTTT. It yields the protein CASLRDRTLEGNQPQHF.

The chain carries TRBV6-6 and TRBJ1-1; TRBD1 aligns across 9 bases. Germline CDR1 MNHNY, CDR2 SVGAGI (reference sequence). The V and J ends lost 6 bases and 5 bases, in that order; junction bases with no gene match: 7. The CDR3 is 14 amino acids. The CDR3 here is CASRQDRGRTEAFF. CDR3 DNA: TGTGCCAGCAGACAGGACAGGGGACGGACTGAAGCTTTCTTT.

Written as DNA, the CDR3 is TGTGCCAGCAGTGAGGTAACAGGGGGCAACTATGGCTACACCTTC. Translation gives CASSEVTGGNYGYTF. The chain carries TRBV2 and TRBJ1-2; 9 bases match TRBD1. The CDR3 contains 15 residues. V shed 3 bases and J 2 bases; nucleotides not matched to a gene: 4. Germline V gives CDR1 SNHLY, CDR2 FYNNEI.

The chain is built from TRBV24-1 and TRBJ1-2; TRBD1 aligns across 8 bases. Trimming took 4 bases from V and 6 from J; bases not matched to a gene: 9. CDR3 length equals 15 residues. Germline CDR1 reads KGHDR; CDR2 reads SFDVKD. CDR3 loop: CATSDPGQGQNGYTF. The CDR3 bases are TGTGCCACCAGTGACCCTGGACAGGGTCAGAATGGCTACACCTTC.

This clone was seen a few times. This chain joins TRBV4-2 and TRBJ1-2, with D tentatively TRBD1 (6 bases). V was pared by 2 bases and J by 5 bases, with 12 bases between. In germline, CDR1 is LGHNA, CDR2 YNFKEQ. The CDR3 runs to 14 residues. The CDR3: CASSQTGKDYGYTF. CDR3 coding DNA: TGTGCCAGCAGCCAAACAGGGAAAGATTATGGCTACACCTTC.